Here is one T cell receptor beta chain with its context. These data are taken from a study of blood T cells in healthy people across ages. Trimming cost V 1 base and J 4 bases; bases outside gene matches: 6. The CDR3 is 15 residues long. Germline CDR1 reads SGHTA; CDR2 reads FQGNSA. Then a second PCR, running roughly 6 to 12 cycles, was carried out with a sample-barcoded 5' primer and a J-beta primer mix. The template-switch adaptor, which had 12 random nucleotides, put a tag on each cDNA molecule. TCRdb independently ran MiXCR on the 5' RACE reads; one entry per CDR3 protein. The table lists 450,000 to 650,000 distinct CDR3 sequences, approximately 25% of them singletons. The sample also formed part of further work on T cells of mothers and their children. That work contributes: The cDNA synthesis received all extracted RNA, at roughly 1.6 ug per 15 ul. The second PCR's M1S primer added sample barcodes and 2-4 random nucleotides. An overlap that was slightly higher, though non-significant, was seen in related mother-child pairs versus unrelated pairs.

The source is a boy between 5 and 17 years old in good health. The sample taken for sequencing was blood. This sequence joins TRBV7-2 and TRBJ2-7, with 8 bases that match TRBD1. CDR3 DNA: TGTGCCAGCAGCTTAGGACAGGGGCGCCGGTACGAGCAGTACTTC. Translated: CASSLGQGRRYEQYF. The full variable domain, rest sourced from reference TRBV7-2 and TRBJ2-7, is GAGVSQSPSNKVTEKGKDVELRCDPISGHTALYWYRQSLGQGLEFLIYFQGNSAPDKSGLPSDRFSAERTGGSVSTLTIQRTQQEDSAVYLCASSLGQGRRYEQYFGPGTRLTVT.